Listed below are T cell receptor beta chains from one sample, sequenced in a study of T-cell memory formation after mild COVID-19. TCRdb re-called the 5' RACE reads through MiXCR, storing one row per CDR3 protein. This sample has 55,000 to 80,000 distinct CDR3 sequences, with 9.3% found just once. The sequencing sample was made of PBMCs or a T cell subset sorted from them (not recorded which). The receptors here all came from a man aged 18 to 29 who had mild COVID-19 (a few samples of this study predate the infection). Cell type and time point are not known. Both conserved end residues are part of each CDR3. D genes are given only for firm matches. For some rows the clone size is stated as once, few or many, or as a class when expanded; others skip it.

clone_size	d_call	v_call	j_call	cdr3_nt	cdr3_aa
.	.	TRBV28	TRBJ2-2	TGTGCCAGCATCGGCCCGAACACCGGGGAGCTGTTTTTT	CASIGPNTGELFF
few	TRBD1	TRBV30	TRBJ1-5	TGTGCCTGGAAATCTCCGGACAGGAGAGATCAGCCCCAGCATTTT	CAWKSPDRRDQPQHF
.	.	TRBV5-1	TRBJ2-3	TGCGCCAGCAGCTTGGAGGGCTTCTCTCGCACAGATACGCAGTATTTT	CASSLEGFSRTDTQYF
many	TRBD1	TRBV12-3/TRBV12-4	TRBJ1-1	TGTGCCAGCAGCCTGGACAGGACGACCGAAGCTTTCTTT	CASSLDRTTEAFF
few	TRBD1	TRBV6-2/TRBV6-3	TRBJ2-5	TGTGCCAGCAGTGCCGGGACAGGCAATGTGGAGACCCAGTACTTC	CASSAGTGNVETQYF
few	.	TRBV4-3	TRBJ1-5	TGCGCCAGCAGCCAAGAAGCAATGGGGGGGCTGAATCAGCCCCAGCATTTT	CASSQEAMGGLNQPQHF
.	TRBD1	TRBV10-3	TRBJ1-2	TGTGCCATCAGTGATGTTGGGACAGATGTCTATGGCTACACCTTC	CAISDVGTDVYGYTF
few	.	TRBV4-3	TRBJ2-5	TGCGCCAGCAGCCAAGGGGAGGGGGATTGGGAGACCCAGTACTTC	CASSQGEGDWETQYF
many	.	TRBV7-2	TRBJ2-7	TGTGCCAGCGCCGGACAGATCTACGAGCAGTACTTC	CASAGQIYEQYF
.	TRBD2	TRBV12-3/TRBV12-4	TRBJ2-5	TGTGCCAGCAGCCGACTAGCGGGGGGGGGAGAGACCCAGTACTTC	CASSRLAGGGETQYF
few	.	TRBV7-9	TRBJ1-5	TGTGCCAGCAGCTTATCGGCAGGGACCCATCAGCCCCAGCATTTT	CASSLSAGTHQPQHF
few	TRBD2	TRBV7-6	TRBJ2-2	TGTGCCAGCAGCTTAGCAGGGAGGGATACCGGGGAGCTGTTTTTT	CASSLAGRDTGELFF
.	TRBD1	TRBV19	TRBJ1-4	TGTGCCAGTACCGGGACAGGGAACGAAAAACTGTTTTTT	CASTGTGNEKLFF
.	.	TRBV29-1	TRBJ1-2	TGCAGCGTTGGGACCCTCCATCTTGGCTACACCTTC	CSVGTLHLGYTF
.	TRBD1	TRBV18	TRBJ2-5	TGTGCCAGCTCACGGGACAGGGCGGAAGAGACCCAGTACTTC	CASSRDRAEETQYF
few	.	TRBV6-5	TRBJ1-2	TGTGCCAGCAGTTCGGGTTATATTAACTATGGCTACACCTTC	CASSSGYINYGYTF
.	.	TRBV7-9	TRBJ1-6	TGTGCCAGCAGCGCCAACGGGGGTTCGCCCCTCCACTTT	CASSANGGSPLHF
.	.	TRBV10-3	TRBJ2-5	TGTGCCATCAGTGATGTCATCAGACAAGAGACCCAGTACTTC	CAISDVIRQETQYF
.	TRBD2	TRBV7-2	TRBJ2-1	TGTGCCAGCAGCTTAGGCACGGGGGGGATGAATGAGCAGTTCTTC	CASSLGTGGMNEQFF
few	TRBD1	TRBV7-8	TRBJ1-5	TGTGCCAGCAGCCCCCGACAGGGCGGTTTTCATCAGCCCCAGCATTTT	CASSPRQGGFHQPQHF
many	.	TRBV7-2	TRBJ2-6	TGTGCCAGCCGAGAACGGCGGGGGCTCTCTGGGGCCAACGTCCTGACTTTC	CASRERRGLSGANVLTF
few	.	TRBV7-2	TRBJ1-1	TGTGCCAGCAGCTTAGCGTGGGGGGCCTACACTGAAGCTTTCTTT	CASSLAWGAYTEAFF
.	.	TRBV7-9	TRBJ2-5	TGTGCCAGCAGCTTAGTGGGCTCCCCGGAGACCCAGTACTTC	CASSLVGSPETQYF
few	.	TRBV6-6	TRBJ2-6	TGTGCCAGCAGTTCGTTTGGACGGTCCACCTCTGGGGCCAACGTCCTGACTTTC	CASSSFGRSTSGANVLTF
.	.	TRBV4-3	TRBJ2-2	TGCGCCAGCAGCTTCCAGGCGGGGGCGCCGAACACCGGGGAGCTGTTTTTT	CASSFQAGAPNTGELFF
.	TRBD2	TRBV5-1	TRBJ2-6	TGCGCCAGCAGTACCGGGGGGAGCACTGGGGCCAACGTCCTGACTTTC	CASSTGGSTGANVLTF
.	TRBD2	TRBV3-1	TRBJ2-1	TGTGCCAGCAGCCAAGATTTCGGCCTAGCGGGGGGCAATGAGCAGTTCTTC	CASSQDFGLAGGNEQFF
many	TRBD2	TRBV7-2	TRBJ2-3	TGTGCCAGCAGCTTAGGTACCAGCGGGAGGGGAGATACGCAGTATTTT	CASSLGTSGRGDTQYF
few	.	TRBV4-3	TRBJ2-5	TGCGCCAGCAGCCAACGGGGGGAGACCCAGTACTTC	CASSQRGETQYF
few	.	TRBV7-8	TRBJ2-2	TGTGCCAGCAGCTCAGATACCGGGGAGCTGTTTTTT	CASSSDTGELFF
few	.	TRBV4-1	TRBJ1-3	TGCGCCAGCATGAGAGGACAGTCCTCTGGAAACACCATATATTTT	CASMRGQSSGNTIYF
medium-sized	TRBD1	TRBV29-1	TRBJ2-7	TGCAGCGTGGTAAGAGACAGGGACGAGCAGTACTTC	CSVVRDRDEQYF
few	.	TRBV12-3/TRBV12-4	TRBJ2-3	TGTGCCAGCGTGGATCACGGCACAGATACGCAGTATTTT	CASVDHGTDTQYF
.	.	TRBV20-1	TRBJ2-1	TGCAGTGCTAGAGAAGACAGGTACAATGAGCAGTTCTTC	CSAREDRYNEQFF
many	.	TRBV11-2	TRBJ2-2	TGTGCCAGCAGCTTAATTGCCTCTCGGGGCGGGGAGCTGTTTTTT	CASSLIASRGGELFF
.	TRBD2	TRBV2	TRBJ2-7	TGTGCCAGCAGTGAACAGCGGGGGGACTACGAGCAGTACTTC	CASSEQRGDYEQYF
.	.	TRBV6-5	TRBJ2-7	TGTGCCAGCAGTCCTGGGAGAGGGGAGCAGTACTTC	CASSPGRGEQYF
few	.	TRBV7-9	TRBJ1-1	TGTGCCAGCAGCTTGGCCCTGGAGCGGACTGAAGCTTTCTTT	CASSLALERTEAFF
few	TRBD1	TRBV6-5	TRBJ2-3	TGTGCCAGCAGTTACAGGGGACAGAGCACAGATACGCAGTATTTT	CASSYRGQSTDTQYF
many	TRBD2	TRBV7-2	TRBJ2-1	TGTGCCAGCAGTATAAGCGGGGGAACCTACAATGAGCAGTTCTTC	CASSISGGTYNEQFF
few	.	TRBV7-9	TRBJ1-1	TGTGCCAGCAGCTTCCAGGGGATTGAAGCTTTCTTT	CASSFQGIEAFF
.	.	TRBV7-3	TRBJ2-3	TGTGCCAGCAGCTTAGGTTTTACAAGATCTAGCACAGATACGCAGTATTTT	CASSLGFTRSSTDTQYF
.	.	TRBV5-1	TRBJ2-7	TGCGCCAGCAGCCTCCGGGACGGGTCCTACGAGCAGTACTTC	CASSLRDGSYEQYF
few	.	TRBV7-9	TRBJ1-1	TGTGCCAGCAGCACCGAACAGGGGAACACTGAAGCTTTCTTT	CASSTEQGNTEAFF
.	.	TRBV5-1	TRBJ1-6	TGCGCCAGCGCACTGAACAGGGCAGGGTCACCCCTCCACTTT	CASALNRAGSPLHF
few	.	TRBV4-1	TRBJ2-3	TGCGCCAGCAGCCAAGGAAGGGTCTTTCTAGATACGCAGTATTTT	CASSQGRVFLDTQYF
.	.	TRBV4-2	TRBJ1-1	TGTGCCAGCAGCCAAGATCTAGCCACTTACACTGAAGCTTTCTTT	CASSQDLATYTEAFF
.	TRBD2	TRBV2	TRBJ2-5	TGTGCCAGCAATATAGCGGGGGGGCAAGAGACCCAGTACTTC	CASNIAGGQETQYF
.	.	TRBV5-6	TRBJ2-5	TGTGCCAGCAGCTTGCTGGAGGACCCGGCCCAGTACTTC	CASSLLEDPAQYF
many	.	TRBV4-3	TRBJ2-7	TGCGCCAGCAGCCAAGAGTACGCACACTCCTACGAGCAGTACTTC	CASSQEYAHSYEQYF
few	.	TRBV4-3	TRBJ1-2	TGCGCCAGCAGCCAAGAGGGAAGGGGATTCGATGGCTACACCTTC	CASSQEGRGFDGYTF
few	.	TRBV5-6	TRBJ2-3	TGTGCCAGCAGCACGCCCTTTAGCACAGATACGCAGTATTTT	CASSTPFSTDTQYF
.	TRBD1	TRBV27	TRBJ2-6	TGTGCCAGCAGTTTCGGACAGGGGCAGGCTGGGGCCAACGTCCTGACTTTC	CASSFGQGQAGANVLTF
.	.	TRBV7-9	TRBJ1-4	TGTGCCAGCAGCTTAGCGCAGGGAAGAAAACTGTTTTTT	CASSLAQGRKLFF